Below, one T cell receptor (beta chain) is given with its context. Its cognate antigen is unknown. The primer mix had 60 Vbeta and 13 Jbeta primers. Methods used by the authors: Approximately 11 million of tens of millions of unique TCR beta chains were shared, per a later count. Some clones are missing from TCRdb's copy, which holds only in-frame ones; the method was immunoSEQ multiplex PCR. The V and J calls and clone size are taken from that table; D and trimming were inferred from the DNA. In the table there are over 130,000 clones, 79% of which are singletons. This record belongs to a study of cytomegalovirus exposure and HLA in healthy donors. Overall study findings and caveats: An analysis that was carried out later associated approximately 17,000 TCR beta sequences with HLA alleles at 0.05 false discovery rate. For most TCR sequences rarity was the rule, although some public TCRs occurred in many donors. In a later analysis, a missense DCLRE1C variant was linked to TCR beta V- and J-gene trimming.

The CDR3 loop spans 14 amino acids. Trimming took 3 bases from V and 6 from J; bases not matched to a gene: 6. CDR1 SGHTA and CDR2 FQGNSA come from the germline V gene. The chain recombines TRBV7-2 with TRBJ2-3; 7 nucleotides align to TRBD1. The TCR comes from a man aged 45-65 years in good health and CMV-seropositive. Specimen: PBMCs. The CDR3 DNA reads as TGTGCCAGCAGCTTGGCCGGACAGGTGGATACGCAGTATTTT. Protein product: CASSLAGQVDTQYF.